This TCR beta chain was captured by sequencing in a study of T cells in Graves' hyperthyroidism and ophthalmopathy. Template material for amplifying TCR beta CDR3 regions consisted of RNA transcripts. With the HTBI primer set, the TCR CDR3 went through a first round of RT-PCR. TCRdb reanalysed the multiplex PCR reads using MiXCR and keeps one entry per CDR3 protein. The sample yields approximately 260,000 distinct CDR3 sequences, around 15% seen once. This clonotype was seen ten or more times. Germline V gene lookup returns CDR1 GTSNPN and CDR2 SVGIG (reference sequence). The CDR3 extends over 14 amino acids. V lost 3 bases and J lost 2, with 8 bases in between.

The clonotype originates from a woman aged 45 to 65 with Graves' hyperthyroidism that later progressed to Graves' ophthalmopathy. The sequenced material came from blood. This chain joins TRBV30 and TRBJ2-6, with a weak D call TRBD1 (6 bases). CDR3 coding DNA: TGTGCCTGGAGCACAGGGACTGGGGCCAACGTCCTGACTTTC. This gives the protein CAWSTGTGANVLTF.